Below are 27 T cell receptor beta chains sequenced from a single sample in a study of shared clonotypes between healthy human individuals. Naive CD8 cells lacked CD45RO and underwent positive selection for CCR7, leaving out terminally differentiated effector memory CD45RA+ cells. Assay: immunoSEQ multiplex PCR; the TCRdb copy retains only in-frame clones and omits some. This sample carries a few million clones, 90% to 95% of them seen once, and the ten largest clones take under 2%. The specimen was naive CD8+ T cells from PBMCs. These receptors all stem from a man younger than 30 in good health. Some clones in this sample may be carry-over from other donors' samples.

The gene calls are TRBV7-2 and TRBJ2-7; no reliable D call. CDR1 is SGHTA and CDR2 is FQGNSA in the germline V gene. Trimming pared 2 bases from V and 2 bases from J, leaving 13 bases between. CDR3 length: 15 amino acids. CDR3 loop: CASSLYIATTYEQYF. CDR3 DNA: TGTGCCAGCAGCTTATACATAGCCACGACCTACGAGCAGTACTTC.

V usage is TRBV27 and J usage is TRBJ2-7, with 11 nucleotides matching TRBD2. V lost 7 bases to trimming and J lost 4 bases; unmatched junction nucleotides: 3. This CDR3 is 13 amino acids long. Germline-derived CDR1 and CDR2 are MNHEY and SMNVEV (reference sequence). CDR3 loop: CASIASGRYEQYF. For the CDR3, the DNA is TGTGCCAGCATAGCTAGCGGGAGGTACGAGCAGTACTTC.

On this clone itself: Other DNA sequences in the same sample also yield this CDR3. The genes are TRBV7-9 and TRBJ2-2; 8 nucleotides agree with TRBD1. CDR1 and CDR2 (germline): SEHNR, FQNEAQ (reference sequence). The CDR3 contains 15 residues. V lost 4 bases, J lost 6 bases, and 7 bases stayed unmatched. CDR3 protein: CASSSTGEVAGELFF. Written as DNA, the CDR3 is TGTGCCAGCAGCTCGACAGGGGAGGTCGCCGGGGAGCTGTTTTTT.

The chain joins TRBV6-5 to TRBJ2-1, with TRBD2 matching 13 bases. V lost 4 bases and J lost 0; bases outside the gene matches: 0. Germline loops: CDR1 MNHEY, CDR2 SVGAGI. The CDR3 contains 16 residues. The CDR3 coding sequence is TGTGCCAGCAGTTGGACTAGCGGGGGCTCCTACAATGAGCAGTTCTTC. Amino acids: CASSWTSGGSYNEQFF.

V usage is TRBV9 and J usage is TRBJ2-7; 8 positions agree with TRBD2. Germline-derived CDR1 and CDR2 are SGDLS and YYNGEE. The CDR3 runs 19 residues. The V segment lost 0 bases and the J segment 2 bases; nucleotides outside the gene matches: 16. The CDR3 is CASSVDGTRGTAETYEQYF. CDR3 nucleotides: TGTGCCAGCAGCGTAGACGGGACTAGAGGAACCGCAGAGACCTACGAGCAGTACTTC.

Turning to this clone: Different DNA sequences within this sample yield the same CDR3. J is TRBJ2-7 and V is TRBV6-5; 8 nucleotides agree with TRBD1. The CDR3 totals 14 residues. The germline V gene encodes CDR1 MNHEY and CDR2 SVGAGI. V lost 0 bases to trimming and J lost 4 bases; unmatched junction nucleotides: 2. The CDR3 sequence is CASSYSRTGYEQYF. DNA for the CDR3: TGTGCCAGCAGTTACTCCCGGACAGGGTACGAGCAGTACTTC.

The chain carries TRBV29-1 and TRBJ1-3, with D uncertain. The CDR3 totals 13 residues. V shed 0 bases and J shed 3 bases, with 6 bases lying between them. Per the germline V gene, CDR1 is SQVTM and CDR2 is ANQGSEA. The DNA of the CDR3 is TGCAGCGTTGAAGAGGGGTTTGGAAACACCATATATTTT. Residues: CSVEEGFGNTIYF.

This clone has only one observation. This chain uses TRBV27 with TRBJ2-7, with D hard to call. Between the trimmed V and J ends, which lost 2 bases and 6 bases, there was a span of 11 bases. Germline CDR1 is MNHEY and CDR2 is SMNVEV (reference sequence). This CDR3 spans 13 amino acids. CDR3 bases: TGTGCCAGCAGTTTAAGTGGACCCCCCGAGCAGTACTTC. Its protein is CASSLSGPPEQYF.

The CDR3 protein is CASRVIGTGHQPQHF. The DNA of the CDR3 is TGTGCCAGCAGAGTCATCGGGACAGGGCATCAGCCCCAGCATTTT. This chain connects TRBV6-1 to TRBJ1-5; 9 nucleotides align to TRBD1. The CDR3 contains 15 residues. Germline assignment: CDR1 MNHNS and CDR2 SASEGT. Germline trimming cut 6 bases from V and 5 bases from J; bases unmatched to any gene: 8.

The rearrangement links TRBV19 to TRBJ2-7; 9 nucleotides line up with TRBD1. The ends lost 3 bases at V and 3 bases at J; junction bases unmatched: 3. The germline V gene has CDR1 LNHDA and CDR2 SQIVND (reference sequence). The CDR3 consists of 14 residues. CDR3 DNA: TGTGCCAGTAGTATCTACAGGGGGCACTACGAGCAGTACTTC. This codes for CASSIYRGHYEQYF.

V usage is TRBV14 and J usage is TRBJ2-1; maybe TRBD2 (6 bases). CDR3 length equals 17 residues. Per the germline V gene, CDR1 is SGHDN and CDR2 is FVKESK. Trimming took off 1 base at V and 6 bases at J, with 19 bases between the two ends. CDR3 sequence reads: CASSQADWGVKGNEQFF. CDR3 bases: TGTGCCAGCAGCCAAGCTGATTGGGGGGTAAAAGGCAATGAGCAGTTCTTC.

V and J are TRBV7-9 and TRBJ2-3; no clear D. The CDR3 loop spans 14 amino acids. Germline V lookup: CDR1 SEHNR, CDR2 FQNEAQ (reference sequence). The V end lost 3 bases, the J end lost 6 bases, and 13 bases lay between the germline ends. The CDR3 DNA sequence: TGTGCCAGCAGCTTGGTTTCTCGTGGGGATACGCAGTATTTT. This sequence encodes CASSLVSRGDTQYF.

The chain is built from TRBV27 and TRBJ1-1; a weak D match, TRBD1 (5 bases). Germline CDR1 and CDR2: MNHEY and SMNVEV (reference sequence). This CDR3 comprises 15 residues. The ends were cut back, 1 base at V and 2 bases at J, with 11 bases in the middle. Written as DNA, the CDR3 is TGTGCCAGCAGTTTATTCGGGGGAGGCAACACTGAAGCTTTCTTT. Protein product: CASSLFGGGNTEAFF.

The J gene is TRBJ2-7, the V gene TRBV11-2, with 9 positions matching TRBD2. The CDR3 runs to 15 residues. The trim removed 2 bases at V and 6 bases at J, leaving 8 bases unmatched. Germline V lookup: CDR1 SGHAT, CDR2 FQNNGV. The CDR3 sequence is CASSLLIAGASEQYF. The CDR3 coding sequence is TGTGCCAGCAGCTTACTTATAGCGGGAGCGTCCGAGCAGTACTTC.

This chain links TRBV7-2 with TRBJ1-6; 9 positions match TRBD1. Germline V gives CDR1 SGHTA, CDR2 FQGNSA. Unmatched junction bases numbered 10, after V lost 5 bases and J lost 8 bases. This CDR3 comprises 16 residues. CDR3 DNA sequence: TGTGCCAGCAGCCGCCGGTCGGGACAGGGCGATTCACCCCTCCACTTT. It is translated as CASSRRSGQGDSPLHF.

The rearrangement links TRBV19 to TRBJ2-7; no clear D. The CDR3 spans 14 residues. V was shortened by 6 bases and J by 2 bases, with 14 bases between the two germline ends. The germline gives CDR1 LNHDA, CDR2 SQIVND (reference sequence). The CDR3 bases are TGTGCCAGTAGACGGACGATCCAGACCTACGAGCAGTACTTC. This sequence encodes CASRRTIQTYEQYF.

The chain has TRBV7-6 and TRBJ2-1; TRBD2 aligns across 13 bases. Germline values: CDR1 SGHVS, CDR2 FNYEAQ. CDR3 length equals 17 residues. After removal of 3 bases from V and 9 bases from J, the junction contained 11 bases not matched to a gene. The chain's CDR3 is CASSLGLAGSLFGEQFF. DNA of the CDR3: TGTGCCAGCAGCTTGGGACTAGCGGGATCTCTTTTTGGTGAGCAGTTCTTC.

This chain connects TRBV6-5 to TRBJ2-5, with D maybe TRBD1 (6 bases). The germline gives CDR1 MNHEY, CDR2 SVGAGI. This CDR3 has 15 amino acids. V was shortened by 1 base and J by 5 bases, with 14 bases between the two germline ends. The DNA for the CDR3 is TGTGCCAGCAGTTACTTCGGACAGCCTGCGGAGACCCAGTACTTC. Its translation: CASSYFGQPAETQYF.

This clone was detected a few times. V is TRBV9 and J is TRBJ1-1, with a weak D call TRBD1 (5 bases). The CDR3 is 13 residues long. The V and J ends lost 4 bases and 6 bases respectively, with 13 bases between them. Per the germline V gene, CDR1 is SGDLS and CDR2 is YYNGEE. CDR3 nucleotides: TGTGCCAGCAGCCTCCAATGGGGCGCTGAAGCTTTCTTT. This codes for CASSLQWGAEAFF. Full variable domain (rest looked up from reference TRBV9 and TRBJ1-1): DSGVTQTPKHLITATGQRVTLRCSPRSGDLSVYWYQQSLDQGLQFLIQYYNGEERAKGNILERFSAQQFPDLHSELNLSSLELGDSALYFCASSLQWGAEAFFGQGTRLTVV.

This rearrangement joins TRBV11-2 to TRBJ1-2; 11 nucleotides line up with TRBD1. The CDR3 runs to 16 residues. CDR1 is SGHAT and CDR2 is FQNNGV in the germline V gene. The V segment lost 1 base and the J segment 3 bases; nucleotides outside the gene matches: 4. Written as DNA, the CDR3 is TGTGCCAGCAGCTTAGGGGACAGGGGGAACTACTATGGCTACACCTTC. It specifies CASSLGDRGNYYGYTF.

The CDR3 DNA follows: TGTGCCAGCAGCCCGAAGGACAGGGTTAATACGCAGTATTTT. This encodes CASSPKDRVNTQYF. The V call is TRBV7-9, the J call TRBJ2-3; 8 positions agree with TRBD1. The CDR3 sequence is 14 residues long. Germline lookup yields CDR1 SEHNR and CDR2 FQNEAQ (reference sequence). Trimming took 5 bases from V and 7 from J; bases not matched to a gene: 8.

The CDR3: CASSEYQGYEQYF. For the CDR3, the DNA is TGTGCCAGCAGTGAATATCAGGGGTACGAGCAGTACTTC. The rearrangement uses TRBV25-1 and TRBJ2-7, with D possibly matching TRBD1 (6 bases). Deletions cut 0 bases from V and 4 bases from J, with 7 bases between. The CDR3 runs 13 residues. CDR1 is MGHDK, CDR2 SYGVNS, per germline.

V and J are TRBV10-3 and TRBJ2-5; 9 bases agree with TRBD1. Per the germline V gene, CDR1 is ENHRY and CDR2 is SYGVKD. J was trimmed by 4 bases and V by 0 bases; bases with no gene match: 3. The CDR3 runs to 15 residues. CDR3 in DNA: TGTGCCATCAGTGAGTCAACAGGGGGCGCAGAGACCCAGTACTTC. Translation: CAISESTGGAETQYF.

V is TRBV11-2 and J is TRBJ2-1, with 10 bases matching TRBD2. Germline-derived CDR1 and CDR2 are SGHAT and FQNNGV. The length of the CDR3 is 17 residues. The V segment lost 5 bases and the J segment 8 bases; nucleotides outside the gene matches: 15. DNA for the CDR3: TGTGCCAGCAGCCAAACCCCTTCTAGCGGGAGCTTGTATGAGCAGTTCTTC. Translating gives CASSQTPSSGSLYEQFF.

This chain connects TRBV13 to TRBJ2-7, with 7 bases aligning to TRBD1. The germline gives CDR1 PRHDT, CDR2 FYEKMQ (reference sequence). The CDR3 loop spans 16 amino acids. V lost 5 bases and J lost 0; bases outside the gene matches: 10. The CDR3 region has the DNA TGTGCCAGCAGCCCTAACGACGGGACAGCCTCCTACGAGCAGTACTTC. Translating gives CASSPNDGTASYEQYF.

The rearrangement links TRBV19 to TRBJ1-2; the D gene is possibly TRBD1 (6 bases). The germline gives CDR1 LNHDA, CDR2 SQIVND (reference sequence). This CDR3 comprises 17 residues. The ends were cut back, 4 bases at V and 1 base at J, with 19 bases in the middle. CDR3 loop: CASSSDPQGNINYGYTF. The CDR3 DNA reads TGTGCCAGTAGTAGCGACCCGCAGGGGAATATTAACTATGGCTACACCTTC.

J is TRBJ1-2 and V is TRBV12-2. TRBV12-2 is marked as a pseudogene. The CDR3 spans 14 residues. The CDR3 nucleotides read TGTGCAAGTCGCGGGGCGGGGGGCCGCTATGGCTACACCTTC. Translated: CASRGAGGRYGYTF.